The entry below describes one TCR beta chain. Antigen unknown. This entry comes from a study of T cell responses to AZD1222 COVID-19 vaccine. Study findings and constraints: Spike-specific TCR breadth and depth rose after two AZD1222 doses. Clonal diversity may have been underestimated in mostly white British donors. Only after the peak T cell response were repertoires sampled. Just 5 or 6 AZD1222 recipients tested seropositive at baseline.

Germline assignment: CDR1 SGHAT and CDR2 FQDESV (reference sequence). Trimming cost V 5 bases and J 9 bases; bases outside gene matches: 6. The CDR3 consists of 14 residues. Sequencing used immunoSEQ multiplex PCR; TCRdb keeps in-frame clones, though not all of them. The sample records approximately 160,000 clones, over 75% being singletons. Sequencing used peripheral blood, obtained on day 0 of AZD1222 vaccination. This sequence originates from an adult in good health. The rearrangement links TRBV11-1 to TRBJ2-1, with TRBD2 matching 11 bases. This CDR3 reads CASSHSGGAGEQFF. CDR3 bases: TGTGCCAGCAGCCATAGCGGGGGGGCCGGTGAGCAGTTCTTC.